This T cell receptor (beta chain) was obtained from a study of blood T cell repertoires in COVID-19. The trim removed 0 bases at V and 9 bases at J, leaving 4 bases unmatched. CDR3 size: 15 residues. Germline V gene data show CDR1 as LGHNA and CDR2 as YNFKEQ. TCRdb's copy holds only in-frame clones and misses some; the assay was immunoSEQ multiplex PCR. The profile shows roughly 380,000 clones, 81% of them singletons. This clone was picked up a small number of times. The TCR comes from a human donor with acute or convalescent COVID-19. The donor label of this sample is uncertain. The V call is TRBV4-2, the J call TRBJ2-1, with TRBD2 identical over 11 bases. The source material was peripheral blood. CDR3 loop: CASSQDGTSGSEQFF. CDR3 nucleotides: TGTGCCAGCAGCCAAGATGGAACTAGCGGGAGTGAGCAGTTCTTC.